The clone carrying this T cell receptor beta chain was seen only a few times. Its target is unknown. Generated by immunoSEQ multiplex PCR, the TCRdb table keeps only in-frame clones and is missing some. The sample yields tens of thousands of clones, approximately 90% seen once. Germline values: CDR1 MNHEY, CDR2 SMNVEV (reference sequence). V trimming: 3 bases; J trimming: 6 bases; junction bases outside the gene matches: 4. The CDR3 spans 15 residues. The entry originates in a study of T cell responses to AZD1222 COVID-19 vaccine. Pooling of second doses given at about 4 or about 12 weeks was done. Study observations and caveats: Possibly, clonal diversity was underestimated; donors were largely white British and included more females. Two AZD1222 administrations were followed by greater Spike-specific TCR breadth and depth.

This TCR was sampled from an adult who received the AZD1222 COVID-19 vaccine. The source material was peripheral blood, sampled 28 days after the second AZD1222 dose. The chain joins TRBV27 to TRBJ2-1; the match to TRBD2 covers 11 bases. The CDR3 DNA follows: TGTGCCAGCAGTTTTCAACTAGCGGGAGTCAATGAGCAGTTCTTC. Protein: CASSFQLAGVNEQFF.